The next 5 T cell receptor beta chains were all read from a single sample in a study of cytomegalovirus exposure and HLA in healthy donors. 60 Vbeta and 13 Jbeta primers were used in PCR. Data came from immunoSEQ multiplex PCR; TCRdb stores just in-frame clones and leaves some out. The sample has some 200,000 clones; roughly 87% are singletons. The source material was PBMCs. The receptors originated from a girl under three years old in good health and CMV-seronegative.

The CDR3 loop reads CSAGTRNTDTQYF. The CDR3 DNA reads TGCAGCGCCGGGACTAGAAACACAGATACGCAGTATTTT. This rearrangement joins TRBV29-1 to TRBJ2-3; 8 bases map to TRBD2. The J segment lost 2 bases and the V segment lost 7 bases, leaving 5 bases of the junction unmatched. CDR3 length: 13 residues. From germline, CDR1 is SQVTM and CDR2 ANQGSEA.

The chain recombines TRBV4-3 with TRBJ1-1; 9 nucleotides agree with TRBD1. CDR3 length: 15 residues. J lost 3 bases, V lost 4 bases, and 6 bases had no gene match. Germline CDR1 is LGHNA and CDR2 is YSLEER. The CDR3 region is CASSPLTGGDTEAFF. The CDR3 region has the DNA TGCGCCAGCAGCCCCCTGACAGGGGGTGACACTGAAGCTTTCTTT.

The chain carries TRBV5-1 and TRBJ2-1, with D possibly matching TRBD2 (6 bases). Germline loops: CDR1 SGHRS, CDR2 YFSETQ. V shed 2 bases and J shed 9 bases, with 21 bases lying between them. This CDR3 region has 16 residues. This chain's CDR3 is CASSFRLVDGGSEQFF. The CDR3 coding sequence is TGCGCCAGCAGCTTCAGACTAGTCGATGGCGGAAGTGAGCAGTTCTTC.

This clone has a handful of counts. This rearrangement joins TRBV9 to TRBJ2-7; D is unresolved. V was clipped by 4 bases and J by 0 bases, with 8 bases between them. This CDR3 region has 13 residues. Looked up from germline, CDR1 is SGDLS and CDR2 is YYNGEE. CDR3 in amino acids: CASSPPSSYEQYF. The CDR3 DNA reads TGTGCCAGCAGCCCTCCCTCCTCCTACGAGCAGTACTTC.

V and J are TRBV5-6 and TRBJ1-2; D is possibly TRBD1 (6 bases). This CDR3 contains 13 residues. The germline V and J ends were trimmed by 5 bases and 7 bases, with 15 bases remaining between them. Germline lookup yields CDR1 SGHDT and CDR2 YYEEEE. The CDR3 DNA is TGTGCCAGCAGTTCCAGGGGCGTCGGTGGCTACACCTTC. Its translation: CASSSRGVGGYTF.